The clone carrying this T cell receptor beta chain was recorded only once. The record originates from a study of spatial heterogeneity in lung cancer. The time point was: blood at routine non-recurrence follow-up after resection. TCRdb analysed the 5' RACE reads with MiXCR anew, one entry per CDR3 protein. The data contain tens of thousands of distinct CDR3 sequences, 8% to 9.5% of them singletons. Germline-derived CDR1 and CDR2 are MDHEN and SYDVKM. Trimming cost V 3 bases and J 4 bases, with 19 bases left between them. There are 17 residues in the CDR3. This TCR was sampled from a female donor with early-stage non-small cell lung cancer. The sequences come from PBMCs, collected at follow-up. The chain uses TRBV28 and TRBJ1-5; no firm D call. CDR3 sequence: CASSFPRTQWRNQPQHF. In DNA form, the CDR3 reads TGTGCCAGCAGTTTCCCCAGAACTCAATGGAGGAATCAGCCCCAGCATTTT.